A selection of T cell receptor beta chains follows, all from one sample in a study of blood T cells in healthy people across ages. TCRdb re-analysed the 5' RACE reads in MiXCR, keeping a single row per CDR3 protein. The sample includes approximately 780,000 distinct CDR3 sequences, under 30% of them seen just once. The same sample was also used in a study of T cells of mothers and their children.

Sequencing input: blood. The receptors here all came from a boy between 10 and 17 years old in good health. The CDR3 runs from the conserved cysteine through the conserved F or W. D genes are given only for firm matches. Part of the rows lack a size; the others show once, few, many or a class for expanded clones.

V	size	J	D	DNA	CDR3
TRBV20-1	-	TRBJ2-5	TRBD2	TGCAGTGCCAGACTAGCGGGGGAGTTAGAGACCCAGTACTTC	CSARLAGELETQYF
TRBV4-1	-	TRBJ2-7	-	TGCGCCAGCAGCCAAGACAGGGGGGACCCCTACGAGCAGTACTTC	CASSQDRGDPYEQYF
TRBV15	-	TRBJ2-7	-	TGTGCCACCAGCAGAGATCAATGGGGTACCCTCAACGAGCAGTACTTC	CATSRDQWGTLNEQYF
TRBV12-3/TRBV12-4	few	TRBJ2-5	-	TGTGCCAGCAGTTTAATAGGCAGGAAAGAGACCCAGTACTTC	CASSLIGRKETQYF
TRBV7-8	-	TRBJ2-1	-	TGTGCCAGCAGCTCCCGGGACACCCTTACGGAGCAGTTCTTC	CASSSRDTLTEQFF
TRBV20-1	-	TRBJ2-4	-	TGCAGTGCTGGCTCGGAGTTCTTTCAGTACTTC	CSAGSEFFQYF
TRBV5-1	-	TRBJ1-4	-	TGCGCCAGCAGCTTGGGGCCCTATCTCGCAGCTAATGAAAAACTGTTTTTT	CASSLGPYLAANEKLFF
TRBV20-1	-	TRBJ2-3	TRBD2	TGCAGTGCTAGCGTAGCGGGGGTCCTTAGCACAGATACGCAGTATTTT	CSASVAGVLSTDTQYF
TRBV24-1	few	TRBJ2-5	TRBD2	TGTGCCACCGGGGCGGGAGGTTCCCAGTACTTC	CATGAGGSQYF
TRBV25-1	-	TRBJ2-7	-	TGTGCCAGCACTAGAGGCAGGGGGAGGATAAGCTCCTACGAGCAGTACTTC	CASTRGRGRISSYEQYF
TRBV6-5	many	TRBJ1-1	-	TGTGCCAGCAGTTACAGGGGGAACACTGAAGCTTTCTTT	CASSYRGNTEAFF
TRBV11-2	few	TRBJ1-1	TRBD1	TGTGCCAGCAGCGGGACAGGGTCCGAACGAGCTTTCTTT	CASSGTGSERAFF
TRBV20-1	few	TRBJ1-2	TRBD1	TGCAGTGCTAGGGGGACCGGGACAGGGATTTACAACTATGGCTACACCTTC	CSARGTGTGIYNYGYTF
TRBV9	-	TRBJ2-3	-	TGTGCCAGCAGCGTAGGCGAGCAGGATACGCAGTATTTT	CASSVGEQDTQYF
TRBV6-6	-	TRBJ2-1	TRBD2	TGTGCCAGCAGTTGGTATAGCGGGCCCGCGAATGAGCAGTTCTTC	CASSWYSGPANEQFF
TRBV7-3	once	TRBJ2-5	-	TGTGCCAGCAGCTTATCCCCAGGCGGCCAAGAGACCCAGTGCTTC	CASSLSPGGQETQCF
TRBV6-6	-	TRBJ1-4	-	TGTGCCAGCACACAGGGTATTAATGAAAAACTGTTTTTT	CASTQGINEKLFF
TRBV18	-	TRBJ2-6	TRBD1	TGTGCCAGCTCACCAACAACCGGGACAGCTGGCTCTGGGGCCAACGTCCTGACTTTC	CASSPTTGTAGSGANVLTF
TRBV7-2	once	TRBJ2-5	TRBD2	TGTGCCAGCAGCTTAGTTGGACTAGCAGGGACCCAGTACTTC	CASSLVGLAGTQYF
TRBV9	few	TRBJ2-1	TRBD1	TGTGCCAGCAGCGTACGACAGGGCCAAGGGGAGCAGTTCTTC	CASSVRQGQGEQFF
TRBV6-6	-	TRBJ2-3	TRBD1	TGTGCCAGCTGGGGTGAGGGGGCGTGGAATACGCAGTATTTT	CASWGEGAWNTQYF
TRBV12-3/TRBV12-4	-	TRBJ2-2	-	TGTGCCAGCAGTTTAAGGAACGCAGGCAGGGGGAACACCGGGGAGCTGTTTTTT	CASSLRNAGRGNTGELFF
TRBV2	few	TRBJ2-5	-	TGTGCCGTACAATTCGGGCAGGCCAAACGACAAGAGACCCAGTACTTC	CAVQFGQAKRQETQYF
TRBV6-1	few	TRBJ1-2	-	TGTGCCAGCAGTGAACTTGGACGGCAGGCAGGAGGCTACACCTTC	CASSELGRQAGGYTF
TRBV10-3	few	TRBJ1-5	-	TGTGCCAGCCACTTTGATGGGCAGAGGCCCCAGCATTTT	CASHFDGQRPQHF
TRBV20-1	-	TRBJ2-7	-	TGCAGTGCTAGAGTTTCGGGGTCTGCCTACGAGCAGTACTTC	CSARVSGSAYEQYF
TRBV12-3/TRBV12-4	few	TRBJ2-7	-	TGTGCCAGCAGTTTCGGGGGTACCGAGCAGTACTTC	CASSFGGTEQYF
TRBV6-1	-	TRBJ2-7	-	TGTGCCAGCAGTAAGACAGGTTCCCGCATTAAAGACGAGCAGTACTTC	CASSKTGSRIKDEQYF
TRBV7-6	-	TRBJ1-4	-	TGTGCCAGCAGCTTAGCCCCGGCAGGCTATAATGAAAAACTGTTTTTT	CASSLAPAGYNEKLFF
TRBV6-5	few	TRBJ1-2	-	TGTGCCAGCAGCTCCTCCGCGGGTGCCAGCTATGGCTACACCTTC	CASSSSAGASYGYTF
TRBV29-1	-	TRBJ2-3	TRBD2	TGCAGCGTTTCCGGGACTAGCGGCACAGATACGCAGTATTTT	CSVSGTSGTDTQYF
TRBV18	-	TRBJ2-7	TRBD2	TGTGCCAGCACAAAGGGTGGGAGGGATCCCTACGAGCAGTACTTC	CASTKGGRDPYEQYF
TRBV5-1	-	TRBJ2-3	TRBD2	TGCGCCAGCAGTTCGACGCGCGGGGGGGCCATAACAGATACGCAGTATTTT	CASSSTRGGAITDTQYF
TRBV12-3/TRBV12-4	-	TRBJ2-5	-	TGTGCCAGCAGTTTTGGCGAGATACAAGAGACCCAGTACTTC	CASSFGEIQETQYF
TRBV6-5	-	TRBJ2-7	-	TGTGCCAGCAGTTACAAGTTCCCCTACGAGCAGTACTTC	CASSYKFPYEQYF
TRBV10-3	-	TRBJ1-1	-	TGTGCCATCAGTGACAGGGCGGGCACTGAAGCTTTCTTT	CAISDRAGTEAFF
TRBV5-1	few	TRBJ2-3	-	TGCGCCAGCAGCTTCAGCGGCATCAGCACAGATACGCAGTATTTT	CASSFSGISTDTQYF
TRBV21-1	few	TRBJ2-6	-	TGTGCCAGCAGGGAGGGGGTCCCCGGGGCCAACGTCCTGACTTTC	CASREGVPGANVLTF
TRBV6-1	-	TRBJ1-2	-	TGTGCCAGCACTAACCACCCTTGGAGGACAGCCTATGGCTACACCTTC	CASTNHPWRTAYGYTF
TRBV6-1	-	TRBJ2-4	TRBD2	TGTGCCAGCAGTGGTAGCGGGGGGGCCGTAAACATTCAGTACTTC	CASSGSGGAVNIQYF
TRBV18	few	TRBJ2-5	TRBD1	TGTGCCAGCTCACCGCGGACAGGGTACGGGGAGACCCAGTACTTC	CASSPRTGYGETQYF
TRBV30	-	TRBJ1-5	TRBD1	TGTGCCTGGGCTGCCTCGGGACAGCTCGTTTTTTTCAATCAGCCCCAGCATTTT	CAWAASGQLVFFNQPQHF
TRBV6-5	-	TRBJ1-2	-	TGTGCCAGCAGTTGGTCTTCGACACCTCATGGCTACACCTTC	CASSWSSTPHGYTF
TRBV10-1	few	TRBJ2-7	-	TGCGCCAGCAGTGAGTCGTGGGAAAGAGGAGAGTACTTC	CASSESWERGEYF
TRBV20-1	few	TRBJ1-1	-	TGCAGTGCTACCGCCTCGGGGCCGAACACTGAAGCTTTCTTT	CSATASGPNTEAFF
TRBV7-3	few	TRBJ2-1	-	TGTGCCAGCATGGGTGTTTGCGGAGGGGGCATTGAGCAGTTCTTC	CASMGVCGGGIEQFF
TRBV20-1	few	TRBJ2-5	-	TGCAGTGCTATCCGGCCCCAGGCCGGCCCCGGGGAGACCCGGTACTTC	CSAIRPQAGPGETRYF
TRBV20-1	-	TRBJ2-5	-	TGCAGTGCTAGCAAGCGGTCTCAAGAGACCCAGTACTTC	CSASKRSQETQYF
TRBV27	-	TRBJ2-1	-	TGTGCCAGCAGTTTACGTAGCGGCAGCGCTACAGGCTCCTACAATGAGCAGTTCTTC	CASSLRSGSATGSYNEQFF
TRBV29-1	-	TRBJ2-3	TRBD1	TGCAGCGTCGCCGGGACAGGGCGGACAGATACGCAGTATTTT	CSVAGTGRTDTQYF
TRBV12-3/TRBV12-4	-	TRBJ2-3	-	TGTGCCAGCAGTTTCCCCGGGACGCAGTATTTT	CASSFPGTQYF
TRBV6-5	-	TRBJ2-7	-	TGTGCCAGCAGTTACTCATTTACGGGGGACGAGCAGTACTTC	CASSYSFTGDEQYF
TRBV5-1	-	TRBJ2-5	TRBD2	TGCGCCAGCAGCTTCAGTCTAGCGGGGGGAGAAATCCCTCAAGAGACCCAGTACTTC	CASSFSLAGGEIPQETQYF
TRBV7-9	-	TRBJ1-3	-	TGTGCCAGCAGCCCACCGACAGAAACTGGAAACACCATATATTTT	CASSPPTETGNTIYF
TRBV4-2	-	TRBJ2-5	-	TGTGCCAGCAGCCAACCTTGGAGTCTCCAAGAGACCCAGTACTTC	CASSQPWSLQETQYF
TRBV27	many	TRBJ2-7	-	TGTGCCAGCACCAAGGACGGCTCCTACGAGCAGTACTTC	CASTKDGSYEQYF
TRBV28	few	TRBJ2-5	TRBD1	TGTGCCAGCAGTTTCTTCCGGGACAGGGGACAAGAGACCCAGTACTTC	CASSFFRDRGQETQYF